This TCR beta chain originates from a study of identifying expanded T cells in peripheral blood. Study outcomes and limitations: Over two and four weeks, about 15 and 19 clones changed, versus approximately 1.1 between replicates.

As concerns this clone: Antigen specificity is unknown.

Method: immunoSEQ multiplex PCR; TCRdb's copy keeps in-frame clones and lacks some. This table has about 76,000 clones, 80% to 90% appearing once. The CDR3 consists of 17 residues. Trimming cost V 1 base and J 2 bases, with 16 bases left between them. Germline lookup yields CDR1 PRHDT and CDR2 FYEKMQ (reference sequence). Source material: blood. The chain has TRBV13 and TRBJ2-3; D perhaps matches TRBD2 (5 bases). This TCR was recovered from a person aged 18 to 75 in good health. The CDR3 protein is CASSLVGPAVFTDTQYF. In DNA form, the CDR3 reads TGTGCCAGCAGCTTAGTCGGCCCAGCGGTTTTCACAGATACGCAGTATTTT.